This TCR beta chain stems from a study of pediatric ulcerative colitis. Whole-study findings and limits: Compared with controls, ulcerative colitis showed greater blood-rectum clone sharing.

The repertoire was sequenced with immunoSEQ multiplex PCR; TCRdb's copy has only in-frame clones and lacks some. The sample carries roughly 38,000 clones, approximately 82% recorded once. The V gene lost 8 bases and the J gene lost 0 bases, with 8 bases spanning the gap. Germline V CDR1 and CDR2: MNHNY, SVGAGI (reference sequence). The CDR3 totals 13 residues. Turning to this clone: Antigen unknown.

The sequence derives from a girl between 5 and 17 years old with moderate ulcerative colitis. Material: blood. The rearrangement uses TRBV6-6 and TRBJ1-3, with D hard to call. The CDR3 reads CASSSYSGNTIYF. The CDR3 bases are TGTGCCAGCTCGAGTTACTCTGGAAACACCATATATTTT.